Listed here is a single TCR beta chain. Its cognate antigen is unknown. Individual cDNA molecules received unique molecular identifiers during library preparation. TCRdb reanalysed the 5' RACE reads using MiXCR and keeps one entry per CDR3 protein. Of tens of thousands of distinct CDR3 sequences detected, approximately 12% appear once; the ten largest clones hold approximately 4%. The V gene end was trimmed by 2 bases and the J gene end by 8 bases; junction bases not matched to a gene: 6. Germline CDR1 reads MNHNY; CDR2 reads SVGAGI (reference sequence). The CDR3 extends over 15 amino acids. This sample was included in a study of early T cells in non-severe SARS-CoV-2 infection. The study, taken as a whole, reports: Matching against VDJdb likely underestimated virus-specific expansions, favoring anti-spike CD8.

The chain is built from TRBV6-6 and TRBJ1-4; 9 nucleotides agree with TRBD1. Source material: whole blood. The receptor's source is an adult who was a healthcare worker with PCR-confirmed SARS-CoV-2 infection or an uninfected control (not recorded which). The DNA for the CDR3 is TGTGCCAGCAGTTACGGGACAGGGTTTCGCGAAAAACTGTTTTTT. This translates into CASSYGTGFREKLFF.